This TCR beta chain was recovered during a study of blood T cell repertoires in COVID-19. Study-level information: Samples of COVID-19 (acute and convalescent) were obtained from the United States, Italy and Spain.

In the original analysis: For nucleated cells, counts were estimated from reference gene primer amplification. Using immunoSEQ multiplex PCR, the repertoire was profiled, and TCRdb retains in-frame clones only, with some absent. V and J calls and clone size are given by that table; D and trimming were obtained from the DNA. The data show some 64,000 clones, with about four fifths seen just once and approximately 6.8% held by the top ten. This clone was seen just once. The CDR3 covers 15 residues. The germline V gene has CDR1 SGHVS and CDR2 FNYEAQ. The V segment lost 5 bases and the J segment 0 bases; nucleotides outside the gene matches: 7.

The material sequenced was peripheral blood. This chain joins TRBV7-6 and TRBJ2-7, with TRBD1 matching over 7 bases. The source is an older woman with acute or convalescent COVID-19. The CDR3 DNA reads TGTGCCAGCAGCCTACAGGGGCCAAACTCCTACGAGCAGTACTTC. It codes for CASSLQGPNSYEQYF.